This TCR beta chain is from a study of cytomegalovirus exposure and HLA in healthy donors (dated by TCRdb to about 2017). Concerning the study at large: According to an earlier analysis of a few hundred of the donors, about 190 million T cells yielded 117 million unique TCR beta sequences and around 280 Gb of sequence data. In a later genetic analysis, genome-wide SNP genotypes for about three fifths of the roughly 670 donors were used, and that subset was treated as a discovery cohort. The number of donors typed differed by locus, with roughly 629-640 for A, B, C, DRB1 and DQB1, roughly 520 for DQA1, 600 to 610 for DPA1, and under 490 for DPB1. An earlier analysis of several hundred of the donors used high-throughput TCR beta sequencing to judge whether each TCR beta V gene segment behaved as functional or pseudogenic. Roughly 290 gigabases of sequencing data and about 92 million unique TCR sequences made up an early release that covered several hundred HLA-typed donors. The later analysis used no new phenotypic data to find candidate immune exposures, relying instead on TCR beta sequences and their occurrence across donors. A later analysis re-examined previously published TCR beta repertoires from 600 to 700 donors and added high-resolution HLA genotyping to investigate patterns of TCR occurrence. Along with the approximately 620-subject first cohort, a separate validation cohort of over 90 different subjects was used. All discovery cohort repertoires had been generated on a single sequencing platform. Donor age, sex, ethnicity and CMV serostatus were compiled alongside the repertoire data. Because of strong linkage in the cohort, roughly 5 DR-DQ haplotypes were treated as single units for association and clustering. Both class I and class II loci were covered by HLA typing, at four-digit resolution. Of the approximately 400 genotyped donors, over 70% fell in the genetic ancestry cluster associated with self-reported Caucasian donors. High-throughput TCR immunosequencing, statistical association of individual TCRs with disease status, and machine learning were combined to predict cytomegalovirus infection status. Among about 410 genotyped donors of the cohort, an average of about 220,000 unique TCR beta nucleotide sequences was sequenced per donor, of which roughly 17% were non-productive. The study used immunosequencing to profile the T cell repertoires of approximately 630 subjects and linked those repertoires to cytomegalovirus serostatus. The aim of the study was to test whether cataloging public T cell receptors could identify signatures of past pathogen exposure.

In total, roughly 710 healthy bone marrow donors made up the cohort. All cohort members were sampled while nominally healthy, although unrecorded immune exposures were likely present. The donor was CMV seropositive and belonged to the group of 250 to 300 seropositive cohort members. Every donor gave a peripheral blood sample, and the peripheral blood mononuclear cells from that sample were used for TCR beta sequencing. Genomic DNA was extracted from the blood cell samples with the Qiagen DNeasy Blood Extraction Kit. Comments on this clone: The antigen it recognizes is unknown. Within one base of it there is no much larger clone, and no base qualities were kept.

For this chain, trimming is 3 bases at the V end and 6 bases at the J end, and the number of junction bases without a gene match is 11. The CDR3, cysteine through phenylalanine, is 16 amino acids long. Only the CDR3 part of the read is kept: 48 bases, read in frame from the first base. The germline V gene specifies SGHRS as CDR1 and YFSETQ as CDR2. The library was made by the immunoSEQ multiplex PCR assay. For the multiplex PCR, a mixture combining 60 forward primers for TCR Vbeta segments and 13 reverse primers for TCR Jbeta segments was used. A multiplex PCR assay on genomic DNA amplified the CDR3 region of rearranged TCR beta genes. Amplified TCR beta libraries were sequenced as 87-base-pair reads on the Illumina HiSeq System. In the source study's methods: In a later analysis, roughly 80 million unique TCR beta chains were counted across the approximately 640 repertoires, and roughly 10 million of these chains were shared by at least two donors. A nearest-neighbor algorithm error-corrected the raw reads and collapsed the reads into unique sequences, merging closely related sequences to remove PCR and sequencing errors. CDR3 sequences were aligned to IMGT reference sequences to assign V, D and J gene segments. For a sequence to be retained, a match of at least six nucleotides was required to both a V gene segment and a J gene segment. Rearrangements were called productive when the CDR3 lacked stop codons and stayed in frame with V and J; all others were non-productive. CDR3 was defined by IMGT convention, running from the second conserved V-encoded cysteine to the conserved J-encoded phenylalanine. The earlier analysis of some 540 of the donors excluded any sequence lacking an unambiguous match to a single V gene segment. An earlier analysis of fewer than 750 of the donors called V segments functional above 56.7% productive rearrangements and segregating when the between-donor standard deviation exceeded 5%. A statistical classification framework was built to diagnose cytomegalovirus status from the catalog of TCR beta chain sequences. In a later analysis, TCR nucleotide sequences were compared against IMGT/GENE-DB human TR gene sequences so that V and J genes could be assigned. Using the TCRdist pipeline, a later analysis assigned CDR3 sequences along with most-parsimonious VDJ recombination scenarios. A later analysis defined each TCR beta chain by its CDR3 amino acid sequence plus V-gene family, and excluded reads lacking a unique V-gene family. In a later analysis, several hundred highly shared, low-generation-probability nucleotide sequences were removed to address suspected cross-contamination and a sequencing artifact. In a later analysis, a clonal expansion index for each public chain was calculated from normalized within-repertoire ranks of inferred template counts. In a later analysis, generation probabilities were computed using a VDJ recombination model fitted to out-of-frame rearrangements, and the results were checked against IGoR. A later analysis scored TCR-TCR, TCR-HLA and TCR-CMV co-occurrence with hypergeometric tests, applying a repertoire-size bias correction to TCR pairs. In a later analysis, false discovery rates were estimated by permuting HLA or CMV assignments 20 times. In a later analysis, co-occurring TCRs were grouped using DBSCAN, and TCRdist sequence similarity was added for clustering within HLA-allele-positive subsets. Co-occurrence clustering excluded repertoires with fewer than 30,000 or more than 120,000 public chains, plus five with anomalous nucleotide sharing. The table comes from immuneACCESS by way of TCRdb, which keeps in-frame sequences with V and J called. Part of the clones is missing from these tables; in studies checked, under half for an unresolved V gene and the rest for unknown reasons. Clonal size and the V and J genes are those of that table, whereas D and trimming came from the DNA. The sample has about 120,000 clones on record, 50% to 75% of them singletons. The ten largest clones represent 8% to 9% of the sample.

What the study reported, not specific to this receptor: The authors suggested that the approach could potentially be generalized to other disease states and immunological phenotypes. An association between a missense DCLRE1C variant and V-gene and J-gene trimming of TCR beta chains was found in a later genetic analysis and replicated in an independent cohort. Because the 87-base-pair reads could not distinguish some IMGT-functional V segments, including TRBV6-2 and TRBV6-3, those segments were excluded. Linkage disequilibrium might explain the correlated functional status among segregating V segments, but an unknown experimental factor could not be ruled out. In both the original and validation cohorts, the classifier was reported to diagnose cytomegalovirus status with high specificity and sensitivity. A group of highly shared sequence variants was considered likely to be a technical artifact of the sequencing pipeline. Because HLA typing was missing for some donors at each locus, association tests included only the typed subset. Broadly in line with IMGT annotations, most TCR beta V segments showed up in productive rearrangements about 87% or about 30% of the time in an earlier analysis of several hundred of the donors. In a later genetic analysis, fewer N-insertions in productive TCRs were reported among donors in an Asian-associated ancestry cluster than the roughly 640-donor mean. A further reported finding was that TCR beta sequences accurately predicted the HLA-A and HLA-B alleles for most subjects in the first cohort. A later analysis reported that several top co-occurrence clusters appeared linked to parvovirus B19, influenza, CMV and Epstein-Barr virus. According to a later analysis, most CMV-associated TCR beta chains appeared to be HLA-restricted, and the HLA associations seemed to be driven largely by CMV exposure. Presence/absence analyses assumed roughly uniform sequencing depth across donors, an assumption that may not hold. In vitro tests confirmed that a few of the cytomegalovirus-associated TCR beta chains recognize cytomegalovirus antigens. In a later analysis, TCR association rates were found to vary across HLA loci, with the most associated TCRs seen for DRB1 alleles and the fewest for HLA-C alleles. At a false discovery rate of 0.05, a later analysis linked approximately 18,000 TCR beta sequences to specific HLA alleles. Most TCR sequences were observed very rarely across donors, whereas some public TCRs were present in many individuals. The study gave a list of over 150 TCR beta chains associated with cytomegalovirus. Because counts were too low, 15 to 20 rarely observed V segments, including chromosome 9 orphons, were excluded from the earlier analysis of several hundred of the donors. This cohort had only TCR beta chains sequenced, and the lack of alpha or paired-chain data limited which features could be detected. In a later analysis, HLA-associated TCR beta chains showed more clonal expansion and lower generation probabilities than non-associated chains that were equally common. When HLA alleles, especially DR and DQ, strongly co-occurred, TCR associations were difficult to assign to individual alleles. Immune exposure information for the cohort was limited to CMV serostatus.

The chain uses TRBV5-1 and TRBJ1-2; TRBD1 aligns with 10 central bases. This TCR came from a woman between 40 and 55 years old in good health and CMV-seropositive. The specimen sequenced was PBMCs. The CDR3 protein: CASSSGGWDRGDGYTF. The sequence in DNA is TGCGCCAGCAGCTCGGGAGGTTGGGACAGGGGAGATGGCTACACCTTC.